The sequence of this T cell receptor beta chain was determined in a study of shared clonotypes between healthy human individuals. This clone was recorded only once. Its antigen is unknown. Evenly divided among several immunoSEQ plates was the genomic DNA of each subset. Libraries were prepared by immunoSEQ multiplex PCR; TCRdb keeps only in-frame clonotypes and omits some of them. The sample holds under 1 million clones; more than 85% are singletons and the top ten take about 24%. Study conclusions and caveats: The authors expected sequencing depth to affect clonotype sharing among donors.

It was CD45RO-negative cells, positively selected for CCR7, that made up naive CD8 cells, with terminally differentiated effector memory CD45RA+ cells excluded. CDR3 length: 17 amino acids. Germline V gives CDR1 MGHRA, CDR2 YSYEKL. J was trimmed by 6 bases and V by 0 bases; bases with no gene match: 7. The chain links TRBV4-1 to TRBJ2-2, with 10 bases matching TRBD2. Sequencing was carried out using naive CD8+ T cells sorted from blood. This TCR came from a man aged 30 to 39 in good health. CDR3 in amino acids: CASSQEPGTSVSGELFF. CDR3 coding DNA: TGCGCCAGCAGCCAAGAACCAGGGACTAGCGTATCCGGGGAGCTGTTTTTT.